The sequence of this T cell receptor (beta chain) was determined in a study of T cell responses to AZD1222 COVID-19 vaccine (dated by TCRdb to the early 2020s). For context, the study as a whole: A total of roughly 240 trial participants underwent TCR sequencing, of whom 207 received two doses of AZD1222 and around 26 received two doses of the MenACWY control vaccine. Trial participants were enrolled by age into subgroups of 18-55, 56-69 and 70-plus years, and roughly 160, 29 and 62 TCR-sequenced participants, respectively, were included in these subgroups.

What the research found in general, with its limitations: Conclusions about previously exposed vaccinees are limited, since just six AZD1222 recipients were seropositive for SARS-CoV-2 at baseline. CD4 TCRs associated with the vaccine covered the entire spike protein, and the dominant responses were in regions 160-218 and 743-854. Participants were mostly white British, with more females than males. The authors suggested clonal diversity may have been underestimated. Spike-specific TCR breadth and depth rose significantly after two AZD1222 doses compared with day 0 and with MenACWY recipients. Reportedly, close to half of the unique spike-specific TCRs recognized epitopes lying outside the regions that are mutated in the B.1.351 and B.1.1.7 variants. Because no day 14 peak-response samples were available, the repertoires could be characterized only after the peak T cell response. The 56-69-year group was small, and its depth increase did not reach significance, likely because of low power.

Spanning cysteine to phenylalanine, the CDR3 consists of 15 amino acids. Just CDR3 DNA is preserved here, 45 bases in frame from base 1. According to the germline V gene, CDR1 reads LGHNA and CDR2 reads YSLEER. The junction shows trimming of 0 bases on V and 9 bases on J, and the gene matches do not reach 3 bases of it. The CDR3 regions of human TCRbeta chains were analyzed by immunosequencing. In the authors' own workflow: TCRs in the repertoires were compared against a reference library of SARS-CoV-2-specific TCRs that had been generated with the MIRA antigen-specificity platform. Breadth was defined as the fraction of unique TCRs that were SARS-CoV-2-associated, and depth was defined as the fraction of total T cells that were SARS-CoV-2-associated. Using the MIRA data, each spike-specific TCR was assigned both to the spike region to which the TCR was reactive and to a CD4 or CD8 class. Log10-transformed breadth and depth values were compared by one-way ANOVA with Sidak's multiple comparisons tests. As stored in TCRdb, this immuneACCESS dataset retains in-frame rearrangements with V and J assigned. A fraction of the clones does not appear; measured against another copy, unresolved V genes explain less than half of the discrepancy, and the remainder lacks a known reason. V, J and clone size were drawn from that table, and D and trimming were deduced from the DNA. The sample table lists more than 95,000 clones, 75% to 85% of them with a count of one. The ten largest account for roughly a quarter of the sample.

Of note for this clone: The target of this receptor is not known. No much larger clonotype is one base removed from it; base qualities were not supplied.

The time point label on this specimen signifies: about 28 days (+/-7) after the second vaccine dose. AZD1222 recipients whose second dose came at about 4 weeks and those whose second dose came at about 12 weeks were combined into one group, since spike-specific TCR depth and breadth did not differ between the two schedules. The vaccinee samples were drawn from two UK trials, COV001 and COV002, one of which was a single-blind randomized controlled phase 2/3 trial testing AZD1222 (ChAdOx1 nCoV-19) in healthy adults. For TCRbeta chain sequencing, PBMC samples were collected from trial participants at day 0 and at day 28 after the second dose.

The source material was peripheral blood, sampled 28 days after the second AZD1222 dose. The chain links TRBV4-3 with TRBJ1-6; TRBD1 lines up with 9 middle nucleotides. This TCR derives from an adult who received the AZD1222 COVID-19 vaccine. The CDR3 protein is CASSQDPGQGSPLHF. In nucleotide form, the sequence is TGCGCCAGCAGCCAAGATCCGGGACAGGGTTCACCCCTCCACTTT.